This entry lists 18 T cell receptor beta chains sequenced from one sample in a study of T-cell memory formation after mild COVID-19. TCRdb reanalysed the 5' RACE reads using MiXCR and keeps one entry per CDR3 protein. Of a few hundred thousand distinct CDR3 sequences in the sample, approximately 15% were seen once. The material sequenced was PBMCs or a T cell subset sorted from them (not recorded which). These receptors were collected from a man between 18 and 29 years old who had mild COVID-19 (a few samples of this study predate the infection). Cell type and time point are not known.

In its sample, this clonotype was seen a few times. The chain is built from TRBV15 and TRBJ1-4, with no clear D. Trimming removed 0 bases from V and 4 bases from J, with 12 bases in between. This CDR3 has 16 residues. Germline V CDR1 and CDR2: LNHNV, YYDKDF (reference sequence). This CDR3 reads CATSRDLHGFNEKLFF. The CDR3 coding sequence is TGTGCCACCAGCAGAGATCTCCATGGGTTTAATGAAAAACTGTTTTTT.

This clonotype was observed a handful of times. The chain uses TRBV20-1 and TRBJ2-2; D unresolved. Germline assignment: CDR1 DFQATT and CDR2 SNEGSKA (reference sequence). The CDR3 spans 11 residues. With 4 bases removed from V and 6 bases from J, the gap between germline ends came to 6 bases. The CDR3 sequence: CSAILAGELFF. The CDR3 region has the DNA TGCAGTGCTATACTGGCCGGGGAGCTGTTTTTT.

The table lists this clonotype with a few counts. J is TRBJ1-1 and V is TRBV4-3; TRBD1 is a possible D gene (5 bases). This CDR3 contains 15 residues. V dropped 4 bases and J dropped 4 bases, with 16 bases sitting between them. From germline, CDR1 is LGHNA and CDR2 YSLEER. Here the CDR3 reads CASSRGKGGTTEAFF. CDR3 nucleotides: TGCGCCAGCAGCCGTGGGAAGGGTGGGACCACTGAAGCTTTCTTT.

The chain joins TRBV24-1 to TRBJ2-1; TRBD1 aligns across 11 bases. Germline V gene data show CDR1 as KGHDR and CDR2 as SFDVKD. CDR3 size: 17 residues. The trim removed 4 bases at V and 0 bases at J, leaving 4 bases unmatched. As DNA, the CDR3 is TGTGCCACCAGTGAAGGGACAGGGGGACTCTCCTACAATGAGCAGTTCTTC. Its protein product is CATSEGTGGLSYNEQFF.

The chain joins TRBV20-1 to TRBJ2-7; 8 bases map to TRBD1. V trimming: 5 bases; J trimming: 5 bases; junction bases outside the gene matches: 8. The CDR3 runs 13 residues. Germline CDR1 reads DFQATT; CDR2 reads SNEGSKA (reference sequence). As DNA, the CDR3 is TGCAGTGCTGGGATCGGACAGGGCCACGAGCAGTACTTC. Its translation is CSAGIGQGHEQYF.

The gene calls are TRBV20-1 and TRBJ1-5; 8 bases match TRBD1. V trimming: 4 bases; J trimming: 8 bases; junction bases outside the gene matches: 7. The CDR3 is made up of 13 amino acids. From germline, CDR1 is DFQATT and CDR2 SNEGSKA (reference sequence). The CDR3 here is CSATRGPVEPQHF. CDR3 sequence (DNA): TGCAGTGCTACCAGGGGGCCGGTGGAGCCCCAGCATTTT.

A few counts support this clonotype. The chain couples TRBV7-2 to TRBJ1-1; D remains ambiguous. This CDR3 contains 13 residues. The V end was cut by 5 bases, the J end by 10 bases, with 17 bases between. The germline gives CDR1 SGHTA, CDR2 FQGNSA. In DNA form, the CDR3 reads TGTGCCAGCAGCCCTACTCTGACCTGGGGAGCTTTCTTT. Protein: CASSPTLTWGAFF.

This chain joins TRBV18 and TRBJ2-6; D unclear. V gave up 6 bases and J gave up 0 bases, with 18 bases separating them. CDR1 is KGHSH and CDR2 is LQKENI in the germline V gene. This CDR3 contains 18 residues. CDR3 residues: CASSPYQLQTSGANVLTF. CDR3 coding DNA: TGTGCCAGCTCCCCGTACCAGCTCCAAACCTCTGGGGCCAACGTCCTGACTTTC.

This clonotype was counted between two and nine times. This rearrangement joins TRBV10-3 to TRBJ2-5, with 7 positions matching TRBD1. This CDR3 has 13 residues. V was pared by 4 bases and J by 2 bases, with 1 base of the junction left unmatched. Germline V gene sequence: CDR1 ENHRY, CDR2 SYGVKD. The CDR3 here is CAISGDRQETQYF. Here the CDR3 DNA reads TGTGCCATCAGTGGGGACAGACAAGAGACCCAGTACTTC.

This clonotype was detected a few times. The rearrangement joins TRBV7-9 to TRBJ1-1; D is perhaps TRBD1 (6 bases). Trimming stripped 5 bases from V and 7 bases from J, with 11 bases between. The CDR3 covers 12 residues. The germline CDR1 and CDR2 sequences are SEHNR and FQNEAQ (reference sequence). The CDR3 is CASSTWTDEAFF. CDR3 in DNA: TGTGCCAGCAGCACCTGGACAGATGAAGCTTTCTTT.

In this sample, this clonotype turned up many times. This rearrangement joins TRBV12-3 or TRBV12-4 to TRBJ1-6; tentative D call: TRBD1 (6 bases). The CDR3 covers 15 residues. V was clipped by 5 bases and J by 0 bases, with 8 bases between them. The CDR3 coding sequence is TGTGCCAGCAGTGAACAGGGCTCCTATAATTCACCCCTCCACTTT. Protein: CASSEQGSYNSPLHF.

This clonotype was seen a handful of times. V usage is TRBV2 and J usage is TRBJ1-1; D remains unclear. The CDR3 extends over 11 amino acids. From germline, CDR1 is SNHLY and CDR2 FYNNEI. The V end lost 4 bases, the J end lost 8 bases, and 8 bases lay between the germline ends. CDR3 sequence: CASSVYEEAFF. CDR3 in DNA: TGTGCCAGCAGTGTGTACGAGGAAGCTTTCTTT.

This clonotype showed up just a few times. The rearrangement links TRBV4-1 to TRBJ1-5; D is ambiguous. V was clipped by 1 base and J by 6 bases, with 7 bases between them. This CDR3 spans 13 amino acids. Looked up from germline, CDR1 is MGHRA and CDR2 is YSYEKL. CDR3 DNA: TGCGCCAGCAGCCAAGGGTCGGGTCAGCCCCAGCATTTT. Translated: CASSQGSGQPQHF.

In this sample, this clonotype turned up a few times. The chain links TRBV6-5 to TRBJ2-3; the D gene is possibly TRBD2 (5 bases). The V end was cut by 2 bases, the J end by 11 bases, with 14 bases between. This CDR3 is built from 13 residues. Germline CDR1 MNHEY, CDR2 SVGAGI. Written as DNA, the CDR3 is TGTGCCAGCAGTTACGCATATCCGGGATTGCAGTATTTT. The encoded protein is CASSYAYPGLQYF.

This clonotype has a handful of counts. This chain uses TRBV9 with TRBJ2-2; maybe TRBD2 (6 bases). Germline CDR1 SGDLS, CDR2 YYNGEE. The CDR3 runs to 16 residues. V was trimmed by 4 bases and J by 6 bases, leaving 19 bases between them. DNA of the CDR3: TGTGCCAGCAGCCAACTAGGCGGGGCAGGGTCCGGGGAGCTGTTTTTT. This encodes CASSQLGGAGSGELFF.

This clonotype came up many times. The chain uses TRBV4-1 and TRBJ2-1; D might be TRBD1 or TRBD2, each matching 6 bases. This CDR3 has 15 amino acids. Germline lookup yields CDR1 MGHRA and CDR2 YSYEKL. Trimming took 3 bases from V and 8 from J, leaving 17 bases between them. The CDR3 DNA reads as TGCGCCAGCAGCCAGCAAGGGGGGCGGGGCGATGAGCAGTTCTTC. It is translated as CASSQQGGRGDEQFF.

The CDR3 DNA sequence: TGTGCCAGCAGTAAAAGACTAGCGGGCTGGGAGACCCAGTACTTC. Protein: CASSKRLAGWETQYF. The genes are TRBV6-5 and TRBJ2-5; 10 positions match TRBD2. The CDR3 length is 15 residues. J lost 5 bases, V lost 5 bases, and 8 bases had no gene match. Looked up from germline, CDR1 is MNHEY and CDR2 is SVGAGI.

The chain combines TRBV7-3 with TRBJ1-2; 7 nucleotides line up with TRBD1. CDR1 and CDR2 (germline): SGHTA, FQGTGA. The CDR3 loop spans 14 amino acids. V lost 5 bases, J lost 8 bases, and 11 bases stayed unmatched. CDR3 loop: CASSAQTGPEGYTF. Here the CDR3 DNA reads TGTGCCAGCAGCGCACAGACAGGGCCCGAAGGCTACACCTTC.